This T cell receptor beta chain was obtained from a study of cytomegalovirus exposure and HLA in healthy donors. Looking at the study overall: Later, an analysis reported that the 110 or so validation repertoires had used the same platform as the roughly 650 first-cohort repertoires. Study findings and constraints: The study listed roughly 150 cytomegalovirus-associated TCR beta chains.

Details on this clone: Its cognate antigen is unknown.

Measured with immunoSEQ multiplex PCR; TCRdb has only the in-frame clones, and not every one. This table holds under 300,000 clones, 85% to 90% found once. Deletions cut 2 bases from V and 5 bases from J, with 16 bases between. The germline V gene encodes CDR1 MNHEY and CDR2 SVGAGI. CDR3 length: 15 amino acids. The chain recombines TRBV6-5 with TRBJ2-7, with a tentative D call TRBD1 (5 bases). This receptor was identified in a woman aged 18-30 years in good health and CMV-seronegative. Sequencing input: PBMCs. The CDR3 bases are TGTGCCAGCAGTTACGGGAAGGGGATTGTGGACGAGCAGTACTTC. Protein sequence: CASSYGKGIVDEQYF.